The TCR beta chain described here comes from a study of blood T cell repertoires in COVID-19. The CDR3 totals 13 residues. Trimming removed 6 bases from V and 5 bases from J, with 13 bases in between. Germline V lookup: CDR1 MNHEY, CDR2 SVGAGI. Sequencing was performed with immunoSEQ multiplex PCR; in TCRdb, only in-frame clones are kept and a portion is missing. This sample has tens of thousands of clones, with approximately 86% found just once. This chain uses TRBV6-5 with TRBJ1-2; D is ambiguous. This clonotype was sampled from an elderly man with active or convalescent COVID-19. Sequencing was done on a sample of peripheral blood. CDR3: CASREDRYYGYTF. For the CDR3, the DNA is TGTGCCAGCAGAGAGGATCGGTATTATGGCTACACCTTC.